The 10 T cell receptor beta chains in this list originate from one sample, sequenced in a study of control samples from healthy donors and cancer patients. Using immunoSEQ multiplex PCR, the repertoire was profiled, and TCRdb retains in-frame clones only, with some absent. The sample shows 65,000 to 70,000 clones, roughly 84% of them seen only once. Sequences were obtained from PBMCs. The receptors shown here come from a woman aged 45-65 years with lung cancer.

CDR3 DNA: TGTGCCAGCAGTTCTCCCCCGACAGGTGAAGCTTTCTTT. Translated, it gives CASSSPPTGEAFF. The chain joins TRBV28 to TRBJ1-1, with D possibly matching TRBD1 (6 bases). V was cut by 4 bases and J by 7 bases, with 13 bases left in between. Germline values: CDR1 MDHEN, CDR2 SYDVKM. The CDR3 consists of 13 residues. Full variable domain (missing parts from reference TRBV28 and TRBJ1-1): DVKVTQSSRYLVKRTGEKVFLECVQDMDHENMFWYRQDPGLGLRLIYFSYDVKMKEKGDIPEGYSVSREKKERFSLILESASTNQTSMYLCASSSPPTGEAFFGQGTRLTVV.

This chain uses TRBV4-1 with TRBJ1-4; weak D call: TRBD1 (6 bases). This CDR3 has 17 residues. The V end was cut by 0 bases, the J end by 4 bases, with 15 bases between. Germline V CDR1 and CDR2: MGHRA, YSYEKL. The CDR3 region is CASSQEGFGGFNEKLFF. CDR3 coding DNA: TGCGCCAGCAGCCAAGAGGGTTTTGGGGGCTTTAATGAAAAACTGTTTTTT.

J is TRBJ1-1 and V is TRBV4-3; unclear D gene. This CDR3 spans 13 amino acids. The V and J ends lost 0 bases and 4 bases respectively, with 6 bases between them. Germline V lookup: CDR1 LGHNA, CDR2 YSLEER. CDR3 nucleotide sequence: TGCGCCAGCAGCCAAGAGAGGGTCACTGAAGCTTTCTTT. Protein product: CASSQERVTEAFF.

V gene TRBV5-6 combines with J gene TRBJ1-6; no clear D gene. There are 15 residues in the CDR3. The V gene lost 2 bases and the J gene lost 10 bases, with 16 bases spanning the gap. Per germline, CDR1 SGHDT and CDR2 YYEEEE. The CDR3, as DNA: TGTGCCAGCAGCTTCGGTCCGGGGTTGGAGTCACCCCTCCACTTT. It yields the protein CASSFGPGLESPLHF.

The V gene is TRBV2, the J gene TRBJ2-7, with 9 bases lining up with TRBD1. CDR3 length: 13 amino acids. V shed 4 bases, J shed 2 bases, and the junction held 0 bases outside the gene matches. The germline V gene encodes CDR1 SNHLY and CDR2 FYNNEI. The CDR3 here is CASSGDRAYEQYF. CDR3 in DNA: TGTGCCAGCAGTGGGGACAGGGCCTACGAGCAGTACTTC.

The genes are TRBV6-4 and TRBJ1-1; 7 bases are shared with TRBD1. The CDR3 runs to 16 residues. Germline V gives CDR1 MRHNA, CDR2 SNTAGT. V trimming: 4 bases; J trimming: 4 bases; junction bases outside the gene matches: 12. CDR3 protein: CASSARQGVVSTEAFF. The CDR3 DNA is TGTGCCAGCAGTGCCCGACAGGGAGTCGTAAGCACTGAAGCTTTCTTT.

This clone turned up a few times. This sequence joins TRBV30 and TRBJ1-3; a possible D gene is TRBD1 (6 bases). CDR1 is GTSNPN and CDR2 is SVGIG in the germline V gene (reference sequence). V lost 5 bases to trimming and J lost 5 bases, with 10 bases between them. The CDR3 consists of 12 residues. CDR3 sequence (DNA): TGTGCCTGGGGACAGTTTCGAAACACCATATATTTT. This codes for CAWGQFRNTIYF.

The chain employs TRBV9 and TRBJ1-5; no reliable D call. Trimming took off 0 bases at V and 7 bases at J, with 8 bases between the two ends. This CDR3 region has 13 residues. The germline gives CDR1 SGDLS, CDR2 YYNGEE. The CDR3 nucleotides are TGTGCCAGCAGCGTAGATCTGGGGCAGCCCCAGCATTTT. This codes for CASSVDLGQPQHF. Together with reference TRBV9 and TRBJ1-5, the CDR3 gives the full variable domain: DSGVTQTPKHLITATGQRVTLRCSPRSGDLSVYWYQQSLDQGLQFLIQYYNGEERAKGNILERFSAQQFPDLHSELNLSSLELGDSALYFCASSVDLGQPQHFGDGTRLSIL.

This clone was seen once. The V call is TRBV7-3, the J call TRBJ2-1; D not resolved. The CDR3 contains 13 residues. The germline V gene has CDR1 SGHTA and CDR2 FQGTGA. V was shortened by 5 bases and J by 8 bases, with 13 bases between the two germline ends. The CDR3 is CASSLQVFDEQFF. DNA of the CDR3: TGTGCCAGCAGCCTTCAGGTCTTCGATGAGCAGTTCTTC. The variable domain in full, completed from reference TRBV7-3 and TRBJ2-1, reads GAGVSQTPSNKVTEKGKYVELRCDPISGHTALYWYRQSLGQGPEFLIYFQGTGAADDSGLPNDRFFAVRPEGSVSTLKIQRTERGDSAVYLCASSLQVFDEQFFGPGTRLTVL.

CDR3 amino acids: CATTDPTNTEAFF. The CDR3 DNA is TGTGCCACCACCGACCCCACGAACACTGAAGCTTTCTTT. The chain carries TRBV24-1 and TRBJ1-1; unclear D gene. CDR3 length: 13 amino acids. V lost 8 bases and J lost 1, with 10 bases in between. Per the germline V gene, CDR1 is KGHDR and CDR2 is SFDVKD.